This T cell receptor (beta chain) derives from a study of molecular identifiers for immune sequencing clone quantification. Study-level results: Shared barcodes on identical TCR molecules could underestimate the sizes of highly expanded clones.

This clonotype was counted between two and nine times. The antigen remains unidentified. The trim removed 2 bases at V and 4 bases at J, leaving 13 bases unmatched. CDR1 is DFQATT and CDR2 is SNEGSKA in the germline V gene (reference sequence). The CDR3 runs to 16 residues. TCRdb re-derived calls from the PCR reads in MiXCR, one entry per CDR3 protein. The sample records nearly 650,000 distinct CDR3 sequences, about 25% being singletons. Sequencing was done on a sample of naive CD8+ T cells from blood, with Jurkat cell RNA spiked in. The subset was: FACS-sorted CD8+CD4-CCR7+CD45RA+ naive T cells. The origin of this receptor is a human donor in good health. Some libraries in this study had Jurkat cell RNA spiked in. This sequence joins TRBV20-1 and TRBJ1-2; 7 bases line up with TRBD1. CDR3 DNA: TGCAGTGCTAGACCGACAGGGAATCCCTCTAGCTATGGCTACACCTTC. It is translated as CSARPTGNPSSYGYTF.